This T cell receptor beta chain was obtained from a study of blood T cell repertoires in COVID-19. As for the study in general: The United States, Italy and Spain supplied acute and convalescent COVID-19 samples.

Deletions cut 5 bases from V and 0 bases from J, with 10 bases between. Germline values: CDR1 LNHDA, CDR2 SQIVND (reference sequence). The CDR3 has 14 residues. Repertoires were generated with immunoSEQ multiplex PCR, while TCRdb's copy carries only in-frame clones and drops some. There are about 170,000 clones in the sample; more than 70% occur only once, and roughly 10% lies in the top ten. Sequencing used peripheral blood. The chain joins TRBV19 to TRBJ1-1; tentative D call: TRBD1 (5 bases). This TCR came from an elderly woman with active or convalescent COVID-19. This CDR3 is CASSSRVMNTEAFF. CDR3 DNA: TGTGCCAGTAGTTCCAGGGTCATGAACACTGAAGCTTTCTTT. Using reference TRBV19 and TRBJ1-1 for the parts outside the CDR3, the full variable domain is DGGITQSPKYLFRKEGQNVTLSCEQNLNHDAMYWYRQDPGQGLRLIYYSQIVNDFQKGDIAEGYSVSREKKESFPLTVTSAQKNPTAFYLCASSSRVMNTEAFFGQGTRLTVV.